What follows are 18 T cell receptor beta chains derived from one specimen sequenced in a study of technical replicates of blood from a few donors. Using immunoSEQ multiplex PCR, the repertoire was profiled, and TCRdb retains in-frame clones only, with some absent. The table includes more than 80,000 clones, around 95% detected once. The sequencing input was T cells isolated from PBMCs. Receptors originate from a human donor in good health.

V is TRBV7-2 and J is TRBJ2-5; 10 bases agree with TRBD2. The trim removed 5 bases at V and 2 bases at J, leaving 8 bases unmatched. Looked up from germline, CDR1 is SGHTA and CDR2 is FQGNSA. This CDR3 region has 16 residues. CDR3 loop: CASSLASSGGQETQYF. The CDR3 bases are TGTGCCAGCAGCCTGGCCTCTAGCGGGGGACAAGAGACCCAGTACTTC.

The table lists this clone with a few counts. The chain has TRBV21-1 and TRBJ2-1; TRBD2, the D gene given by the table, was not confirmed from the DNA. TRBV21-1 is a pseudogene segment. The CDR3 totals 17 residues. The CDR3 DNA follows: TGTGCCAGCAGCAGACCGACTAGCGGTAGCTCCTACAATGAGCAGTTCTTC. Its protein product is CASSRPTSGSSYNEQFF.

DNA of the CDR3: TGTGCCAGCAGCCTAGGTCATCAAGCCCCCTACAATGAGCAGTTCTTC. Translated: CASSLGHQAPYNEQFF. The J gene is TRBJ2-1, the V gene TRBV7-2; D remains unclear. This CDR3 contains 16 residues. V was cut by 5 bases and J by 2 bases, with 16 bases left in between. CDR1 is SGHTA, CDR2 FQGNSA, per germline.

Written as DNA, the CDR3 is TGTGCCAGCAGTGGCCGAGACAGCTACGAGCAGTACTTC. Protein sequence: CASSGRDSYEQYF. The chain carries TRBV6-1 and TRBJ2-7, with D possibly TRBD1 on 5 matching bases. Trimming took off 4 bases at V and 3 bases at J, with 10 bases between the two ends. Looked up from germline, CDR1 is MNHNS and CDR2 is SASEGT. The CDR3 runs to 13 residues.

V and J are TRBV6-5 and TRBJ2-1, with D perhaps TRBD1 (6 bases). Trimming stripped 4 bases from V and 11 bases from J, with 15 bases between. CDR1 is MNHEY, CDR2 SVGAGI, per germline. This CDR3 spans 13 amino acids. This chain's CDR3 is CASSLGTTFKQFF. The DNA of the CDR3 is TGTGCCAGCAGTTTGGGGACAACTTTTAAGCAGTTCTTC.

V and J are TRBV5-1 and TRBJ2-7; D is possibly TRBD1 (6 bases). V lost 2 bases to trimming and J lost 2 bases, with 8 bases between them. The CDR3 runs to 13 residues. CDR1 and CDR2 from the germline V gene are SGHRS and YFSETQ. This chain's CDR3 is CASSFGGPYEQYF. The CDR3 DNA sequence: TGCGCCAGCAGCTTTGGGGGCCCCTACGAGCAGTACTTC. Using reference TRBV5-1 and TRBJ2-7 for the parts outside the CDR3, the full variable domain is KAGVTQTPRYLIKTRGQQVTLSCSPISGHRSVSWYQQTPGQGLQFLFEYFSETQRNKGNFPGRFSGRQFSNSRSEMNVSTLELGDSALYLCASSFGGPYEQYFGPGTRLTVT.

This clone was counted once. The rearrangement uses TRBV5-1 and TRBJ2-7; D may be TRBD2 (5 bases). Trimming left V 3 bases short and J 3 bases short, with 16 bases between. Germline CDR1 SGHRS, CDR2 YFSETQ. The CDR3 covers 15 residues. CDR3 amino acids: CASSSDGKRGYEQYF. CDR3 bases: TGCGCCAGCAGCTCCGACGGGAAAAGAGGCTACGAGCAGTACTTC.

The chain combines TRBV10-1 with TRBJ2-3; D remains ambiguous. This CDR3 is built from 11 residues. The germline CDR1 and CDR2 sequences are WNHNN and SYGVQD (reference sequence). Trimming left V 4 bases short and J 4 bases short, with 3 bases between. The CDR3 DNA reads as TGCGCCAGCAGTGGCGCAGATACGCAGTATTTT. Its translation is CASSGADTQYF.

The chain has TRBV27 and TRBJ2-1; 7 positions match TRBD2. The CDR3 covers 16 residues. Germline assignment: CDR1 MNHEY and CDR2 SMNVEV (reference sequence). V lost 6 bases, J lost 0 bases, and 8 bases stayed unmatched. CDR3 region: CASRIAGTSSYNEQFF. CDR3 sequence (DNA): TGTGCCAGCAGGATAGCGGGTACGAGCTCCTACAATGAGCAGTTCTTC.

This clone was observed a single time. The J gene is TRBJ2-2, the V gene TRBV14, with 7 bases that match TRBD1. Germline CDR1 is SGHDN and CDR2 is FVKESK. V gave up 5 bases and J gave up 1 base; unmatched junction bases: 10. The CDR3 has 17 residues. The chain's CDR3 is CASSTRRTGRNTGELFF. CDR3 nucleotides: TGTGCCAGCAGCACGAGACGGACAGGACGGAACACCGGGGAGCTGTTTTTT.

This chain links TRBV5-1 with TRBJ1-1; no firm D call. V lost 1 base to trimming and J lost 3 bases, with 19 bases between them. Germline V gives CDR1 SGHRS, CDR2 YFSETQ. The CDR3 runs to 17 residues. The CDR3, as DNA: TGCGCCAGCAGCTTGTTGGGCGACGGGAGGAGGGACACTGAAGCTTTCTTT. Amino acids: CASSLLGDGRRDTEAFF.

The CDR3 sequence is CASSPSIPNSPLHF. CDR3 sequence (DNA): TGTGCCAGCAGCCCAAGCATTCCGAATTCACCCCTCCACTTT. The J gene is TRBJ1-6, the V gene TRBV16; no clear D. The CDR3 consists of 14 residues. CDR1 and CDR2 from the germline V gene are KGHSY and FQNENV. Trimming took 4 bases from V and 7 from J, leaving 11 bases between them.

This chain joins TRBV4-1 and TRBJ1-3, with TRBD1 identical over 9 bases. The V segment lost 5 bases and the J segment 5 bases; nucleotides outside the gene matches: 22. CDR1 and CDR2 from the germline V gene are MGHRA and YSYEKL. This CDR3 comprises 20 residues. CDR3: CASSRASGTGHKSGRNTIYF. CDR3 bases: TGCGCCAGCAGCAGAGCGTCGGGGACAGGGCATAAGTCTGGAAGAAACACCATATATTTT.

The chain uses TRBV6-1 and TRBJ2-1, with a tentative D call TRBD1 (6 bases). Germline V lookup: CDR1 MNHNS, CDR2 SASEGT. The CDR3 is made up of 13 amino acids. Between the trimmed V and J ends, which lost 10 bases and 5 bases, there was a span of 15 bases. CDR3 nucleotide sequence: TGTGCCACCCGGACAGCATTTAACAATGAGCAGTTCTTC. Protein product: CATRTAFNNEQFF.

The chain links TRBV29-1 to TRBJ2-3; 8 positions agree with TRBD1. The junction had 8 bases not matched to a gene; V was cut back by 4 bases and J by 8 bases. This CDR3 contains 13 residues. Germline CDR1 reads SQVTM; CDR2 reads ANQGSEA. The CDR3 DNA sequence: TGCAGCGTTGCGGCTGGACAGGGAGGTACGCAGTATTTT. Translation gives CSVAAGQGGTQYF.

The chain employs TRBV11-2 and TRBJ1-1; D call uncertain. The CDR3 covers 14 residues. The V end lost 5 bases, the J end lost 0 bases, and 10 bases lay between the germline ends. CDR1 is SGHAT and CDR2 is FQNNGV in the germline V gene. CDR3 sequence: CASSASLLNTEAFF. In nucleotides, the CDR3 is TGTGCCAGCAGCGCTAGCCTTTTGAACACTGAAGCTTTCTTT.

This clone occurred once. The chain is built from TRBV18 and TRBJ1-6; TRBD1 matches 8 bases. V gave up 3 bases and J gave up 6 bases; unmatched junction bases: 13. In germline, CDR1 is KGHSH, CDR2 LQKENI. The CDR3 covers 18 residues. CDR3 loop: CASSPYAPGTGSNSPLHF. The CDR3 region has the DNA TGTGCCAGCTCACCTTATGCACCCGGGACAGGTAGTAATTCACCCCTCCACTTT.

This clone showed up just once. The chain links TRBV14 to TRBJ2-7; 10 nucleotides align to TRBD1. Germline V gives CDR1 SGHDN, CDR2 FVKESK. The CDR3 extends over 14 amino acids. The junction had 2 bases not matched to a gene; V was cut back by 3 bases and J by 3 bases. The CDR3 here is CASSQTGGGYEQYF. DNA for the CDR3: TGTGCCAGCAGCCAGACAGGGGGCGGCTACGAGCAGTACTTC.